The present T cell receptor beta chain was sequenced within a study of spatial heterogeneity in lung cancer (dated by TCRdb to about 2019). Context from the whole study: Beta-chain transcripts were consistently detected in greater numbers than alpha-chain transcripts, which likely reflected higher beta-chain transcript abundance. In the raw uncorrected reads, each unique combination of TCR and UMI appeared more than ten times on average. The study quantitatively compared TCR alpha and beta repertoires across multiple tumor regions, matched nontumor lung and blood in non-small cell lung cancer. Nonsynonymous mutation counts, determined by whole-exome sequencing of tumor tissue, were related to TCR repertoire features. At surgery, both alpha and beta chains were TCR-sequenced in under 250 tumor regions, 63 to 65 matched nontumor lung samples and some 56 PBMC samples. Paper-wide results and their limitations: Ubiquitous expanded tumor TCRs showed up in blood more often at tumor resection than at routine follow-up. Confirming at a functional level the hypothesis that regional TCRs recognize regional mutations was considered to require additional single-cell paired TCR alpha and beta sequencing.

From the cysteine through the phenylalanine, the CDR3 covers 12 amino acids. Only CDR3 DNA remains: 36 bases, in frame from the first base. V is trimmed back by 7 bases and J by 15 bases, and the junction contains 11 bases that no gene match accounts for. CDR1 SNHLY and CDR2 FYNNEI are derived from the germline V gene. The time point label for this specimen denotes: sample taken at primary tumor resection. TCR sequencing used whole RNA extracted from tumor and nontumor lung tissue, or from cryopreserved PBMC samples, without cell sorting. Samples were obtained from about 69 patients with early-stage, untreated non-small cell lung cancer from the lung TRACERx cohort. Patients were selected for TCR sequencing only if sufficient RNA was available from at least two tumor regions. This clonotype came up many times. Its antigen specificity is not known. The input lacks base qualities; no much larger clone sits a single base away.

The library came from 5' RACE. Sequencing was carried out with a NextSeq 500. The TCR library protocol attached a unique molecular identifier to each TCR cDNA molecule to allow correction of PCR and sequencing errors. The paper's data handling went like this. Decombinator tools were used for TCR identification, UMI-based error correction and CDR3 extraction. Expanded TCRs were defined as those above a frequency of 2 per 1,000, corresponding to the top 1% of the tumor frequency distribution. Each repertoire was subsampled 100 times to 5,000 TCRs, after which Renyi diversity was computed with the R vegan package. CDR3 similarity networks were constructed using string-kernel similarity of amino acid triplets, with links drawn between CDR3s whose pairwise similarity was above 0.82. The public reads were reprocessed in TCRdb via fastp at Q25 and MiXCR, keeping in-frame beta chains. Every distinct CDR3 protein forms one entry, paired with its most common genes and DNA. These V and J calls rely on TCRdb rather than the paper's analysis. This sample has over 50,000 distinct CDR3 sequences in its table, and around 8.2% of those were observed once. The ten top clones hold around 16% of the sample.

This sequence originates from a female donor with early-stage non-small cell lung cancer. The material sequenced was PBMCs, taken at surgery. The rearranged chain carries TRBV2 and TRBJ1-3; 8 bases in between match TRBD1. The CDR3 is CASTGTGYPPYF. Here is the DNA: TGTGCCAGCACCGGGACAGGTTATCCCCCATATTTT.